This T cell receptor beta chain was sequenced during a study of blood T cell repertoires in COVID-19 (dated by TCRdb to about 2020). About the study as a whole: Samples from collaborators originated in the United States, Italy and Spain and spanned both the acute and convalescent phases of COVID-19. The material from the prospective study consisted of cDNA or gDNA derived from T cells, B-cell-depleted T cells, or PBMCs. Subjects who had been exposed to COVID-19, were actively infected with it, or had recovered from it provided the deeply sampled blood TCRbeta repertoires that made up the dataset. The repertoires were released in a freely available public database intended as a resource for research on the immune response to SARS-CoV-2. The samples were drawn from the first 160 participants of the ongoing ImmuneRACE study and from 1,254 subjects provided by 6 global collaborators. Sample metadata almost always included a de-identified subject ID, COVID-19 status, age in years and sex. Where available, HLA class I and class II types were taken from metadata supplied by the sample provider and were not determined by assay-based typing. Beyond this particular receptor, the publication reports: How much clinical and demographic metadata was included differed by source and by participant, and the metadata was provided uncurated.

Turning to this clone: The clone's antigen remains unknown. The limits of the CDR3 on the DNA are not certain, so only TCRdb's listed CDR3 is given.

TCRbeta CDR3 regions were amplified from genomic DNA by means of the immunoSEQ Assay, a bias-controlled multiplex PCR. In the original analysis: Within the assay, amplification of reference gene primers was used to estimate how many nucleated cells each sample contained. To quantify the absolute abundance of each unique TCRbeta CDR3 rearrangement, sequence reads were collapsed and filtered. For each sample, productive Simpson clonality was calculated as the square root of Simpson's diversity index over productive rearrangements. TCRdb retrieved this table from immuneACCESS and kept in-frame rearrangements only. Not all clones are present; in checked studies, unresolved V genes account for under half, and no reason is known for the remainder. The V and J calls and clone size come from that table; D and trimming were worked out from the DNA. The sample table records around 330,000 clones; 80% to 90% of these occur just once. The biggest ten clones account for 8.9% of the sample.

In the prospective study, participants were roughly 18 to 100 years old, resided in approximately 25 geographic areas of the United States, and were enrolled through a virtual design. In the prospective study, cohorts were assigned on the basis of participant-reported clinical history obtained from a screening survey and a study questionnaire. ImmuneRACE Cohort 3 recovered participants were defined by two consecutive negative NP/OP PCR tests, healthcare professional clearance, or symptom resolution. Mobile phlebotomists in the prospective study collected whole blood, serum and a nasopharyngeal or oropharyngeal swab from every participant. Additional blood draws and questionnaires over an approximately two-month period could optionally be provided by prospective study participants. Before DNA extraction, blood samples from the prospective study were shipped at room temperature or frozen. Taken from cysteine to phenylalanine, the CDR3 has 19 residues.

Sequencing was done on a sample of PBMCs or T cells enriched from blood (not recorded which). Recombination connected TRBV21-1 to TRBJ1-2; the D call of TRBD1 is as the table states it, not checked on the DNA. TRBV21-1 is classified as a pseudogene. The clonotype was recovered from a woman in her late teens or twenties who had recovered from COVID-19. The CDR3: CASSKPGVVGTGTDYGYTF.